This T cell receptor (beta chain) was captured by sequencing in a study of tumor-infiltrating lymphocytes in oesophageal squamous cell carcinoma. TCRdb re-derived calls from the PCR reads in MiXCR, one entry per CDR3 protein. The sample lists some 18,000 distinct CDR3 sequences; under 50% were seen once. In this sample, this clonotype turned up many times. The CDR3 contains 13 residues. Germline-derived CDR1 and CDR2 are MNHGY and SAAAGT. The J segment lost 7 bases and the V segment lost 6 bases, leaving 7 bases of the junction unmatched. This chain connects TRBV6-8 to TRBJ2-7, with 9 nucleotides matching TRBD1. The TCR comes from a male donor with esophageal squamous cell carcinoma. Sequenced sample: normal esophageal tissue next to the tumor. The CDR3 loop is CASRRTGGREQYF. CDR3 bases: TGTGCCAGCAGGAGAACAGGGGGCCGGGAGCAGTACTTC.